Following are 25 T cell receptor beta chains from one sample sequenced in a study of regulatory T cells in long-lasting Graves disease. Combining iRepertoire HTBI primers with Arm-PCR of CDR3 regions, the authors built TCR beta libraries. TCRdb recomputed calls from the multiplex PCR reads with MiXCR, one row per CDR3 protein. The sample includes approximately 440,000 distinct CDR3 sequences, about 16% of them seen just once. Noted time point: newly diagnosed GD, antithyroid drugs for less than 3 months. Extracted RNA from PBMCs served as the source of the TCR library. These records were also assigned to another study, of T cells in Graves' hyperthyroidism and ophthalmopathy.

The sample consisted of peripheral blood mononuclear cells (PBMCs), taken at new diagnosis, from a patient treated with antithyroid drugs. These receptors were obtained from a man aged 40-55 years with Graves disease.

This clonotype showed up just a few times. The CDR3 region is CASSYDSPPYEQYF. For the CDR3, the DNA is TGTGCCAGCAGTTACGATTCCCCTCCCTACGAGCAGTACTTC. V is TRBV6-2 or TRBV6-3 and J is TRBJ2-7; D is unresolved. V gave up 2 bases and J gave up 2 bases, with 10 bases separating them. The CDR3 length is 14 residues. Looked up from germline, CDR1 is MNHEY and CDR2 is SVGEGT.

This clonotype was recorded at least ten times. CDR3 nucleotide sequence: TGTGCCAGCAGACAGGGGGCATCTGAAGCTTTCTTT. Its translation: CASRQGASEAFF. The chain recombines TRBV12-3 or TRBV12-4 with TRBJ1-1; TRBD1 aligns across 9 bases. Unmatched junction bases numbered 2, after V lost 6 bases and J lost 6 bases. CDR3 length equals 12 residues.

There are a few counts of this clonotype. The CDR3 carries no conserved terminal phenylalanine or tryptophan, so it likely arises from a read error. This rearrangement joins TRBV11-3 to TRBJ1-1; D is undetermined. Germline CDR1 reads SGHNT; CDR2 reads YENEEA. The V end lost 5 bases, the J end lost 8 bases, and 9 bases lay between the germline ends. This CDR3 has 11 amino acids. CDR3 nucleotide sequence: TGTGCCAGCAGCCCCCGCCGAGAAGCTTTCCTT. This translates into CASSPRREAFL.

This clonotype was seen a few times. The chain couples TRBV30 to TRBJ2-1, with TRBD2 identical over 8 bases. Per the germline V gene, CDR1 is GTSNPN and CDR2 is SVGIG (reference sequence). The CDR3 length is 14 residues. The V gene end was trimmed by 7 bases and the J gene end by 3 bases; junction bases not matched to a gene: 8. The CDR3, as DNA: TGTGCCTCTATGAGCGGGGGCCACTACAATGAGCAGTTCTTC. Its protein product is CASMSGGHYNEQFF.

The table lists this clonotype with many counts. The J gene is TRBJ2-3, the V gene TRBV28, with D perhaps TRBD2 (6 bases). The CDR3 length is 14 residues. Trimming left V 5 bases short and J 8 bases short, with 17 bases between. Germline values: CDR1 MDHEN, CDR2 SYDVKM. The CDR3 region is CASSSRDFKPTQYF. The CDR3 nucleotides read TGTGCCAGCAGTAGCAGGGACTTTAAGCCTACGCAGTATTTT. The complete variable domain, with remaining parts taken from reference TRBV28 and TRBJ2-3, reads DVKVTQSSRYLVKRTGEKVFLECVQDMDHENMFWYRQDPGLGLRLIYFSYDVKMKEKGDIPEGYSVSREKKERFSLILESASTNQTSMYLCASSSRDFKPTQYFGPGTRLTVL.

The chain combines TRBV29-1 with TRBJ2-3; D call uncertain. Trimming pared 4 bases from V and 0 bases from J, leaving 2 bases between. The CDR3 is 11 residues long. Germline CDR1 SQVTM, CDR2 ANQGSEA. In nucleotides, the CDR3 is TGCAGCGTTGCTAGCACAGATACGCAGTATTTT. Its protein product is CSVASTDTQYF.

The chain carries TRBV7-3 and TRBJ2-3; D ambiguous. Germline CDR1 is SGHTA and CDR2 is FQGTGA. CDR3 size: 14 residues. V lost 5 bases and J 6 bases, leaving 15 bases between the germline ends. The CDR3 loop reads CASSLTDAQDTQYF. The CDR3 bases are TGTGCCAGCAGCCTTACGGACGCGCAGGATACGCAGTATTTT.

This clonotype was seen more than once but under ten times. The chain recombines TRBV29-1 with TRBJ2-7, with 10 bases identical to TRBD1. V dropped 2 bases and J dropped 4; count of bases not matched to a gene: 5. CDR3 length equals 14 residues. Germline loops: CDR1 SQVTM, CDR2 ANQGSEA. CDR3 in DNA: TGCAGCGTTGAACAACCGGGACAGGGGTACGAGCAGTACTTC. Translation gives CSVEQPGQGYEQYF.

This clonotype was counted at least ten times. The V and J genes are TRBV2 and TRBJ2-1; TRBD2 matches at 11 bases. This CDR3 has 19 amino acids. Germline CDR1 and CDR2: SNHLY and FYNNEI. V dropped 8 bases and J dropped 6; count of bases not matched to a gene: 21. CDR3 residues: CASRFLAGGGVIGSNEQFF. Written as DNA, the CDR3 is TGTGCCAGCCGTTTTCTAGCGGGAGGCGGGGTAATCGGGTCCAATGAGCAGTTCTTC.

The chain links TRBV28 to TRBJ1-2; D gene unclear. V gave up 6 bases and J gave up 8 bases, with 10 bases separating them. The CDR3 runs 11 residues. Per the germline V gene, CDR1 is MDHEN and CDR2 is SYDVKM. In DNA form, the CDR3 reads TGTGCCAGCAGCGTCATGTCCGGCTACACCTTC. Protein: CASSVMSGYTF.

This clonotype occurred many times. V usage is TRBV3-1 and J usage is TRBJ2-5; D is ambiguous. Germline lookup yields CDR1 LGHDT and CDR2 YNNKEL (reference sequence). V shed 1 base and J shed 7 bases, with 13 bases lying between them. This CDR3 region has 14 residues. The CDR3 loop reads CASSQGAQIGTQYF. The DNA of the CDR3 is TGTGCCAGCAGCCAAGGGGCTCAGATTGGGACCCAGTACTTC.

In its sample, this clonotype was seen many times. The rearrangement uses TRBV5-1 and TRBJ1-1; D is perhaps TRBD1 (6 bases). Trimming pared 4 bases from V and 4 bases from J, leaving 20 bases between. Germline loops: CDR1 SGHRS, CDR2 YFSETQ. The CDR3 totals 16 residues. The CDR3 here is CASSLDEGGLSTEAFF. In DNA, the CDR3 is TGCGCCAGCAGCCTGGATGAGGGGGGATTGAGCACTGAAGCTTTCTTT. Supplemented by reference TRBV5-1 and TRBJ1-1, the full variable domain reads KAGVTQTPRYLIKTRGQQVTLSCSPISGHRSVSWYQQTPGQGLQFLFEYFSETQRNKGNFPGRFSGRQFSNSRSEMNVSTLELGDSALYLCASSLDEGGLSTEAFFGQGTRLTVV.

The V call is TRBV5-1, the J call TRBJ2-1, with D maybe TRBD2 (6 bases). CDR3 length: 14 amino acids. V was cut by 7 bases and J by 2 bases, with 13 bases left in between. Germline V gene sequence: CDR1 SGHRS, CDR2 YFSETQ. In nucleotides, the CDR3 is TGCGCCAGCTGGGAGGACAACACCTACAATGAGCAGTTCTTC. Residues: CASWEDNTYNEQFF.

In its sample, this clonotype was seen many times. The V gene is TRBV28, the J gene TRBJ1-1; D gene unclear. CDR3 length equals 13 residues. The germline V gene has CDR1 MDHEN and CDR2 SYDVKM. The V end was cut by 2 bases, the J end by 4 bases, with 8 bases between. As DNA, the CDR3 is TGTGCCAGCAGTTTAGTAGGACCCACTGAAGCTTTCTTT. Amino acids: CASSLVGPTEAFF. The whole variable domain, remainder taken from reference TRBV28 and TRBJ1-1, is DVKVTQSSRYLVKRTGEKVFLECVQDMDHENMFWYRQDPGLGLRLIYFSYDVKMKEKGDIPEGYSVSREKKERFSLILESASTNQTSMYLCASSLVGPTEAFFGQGTRLTVV.

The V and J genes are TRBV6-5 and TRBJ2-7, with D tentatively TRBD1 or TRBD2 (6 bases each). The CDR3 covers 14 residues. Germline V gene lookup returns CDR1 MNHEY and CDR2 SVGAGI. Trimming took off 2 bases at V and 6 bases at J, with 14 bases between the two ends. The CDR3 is CASSYGGRGIEQYF. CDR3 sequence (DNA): TGTGCCAGCAGTTACGGGGGGCGCGGGATCGAGCAGTACTTC.

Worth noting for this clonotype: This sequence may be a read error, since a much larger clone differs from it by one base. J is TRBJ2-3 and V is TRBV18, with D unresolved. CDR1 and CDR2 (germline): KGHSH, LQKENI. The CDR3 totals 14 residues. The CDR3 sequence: CASSRMQLTVTQYF. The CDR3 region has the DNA TGTGCCAGCTCACGGATGCAGCTCACAGTTACGCAGTATTTT.

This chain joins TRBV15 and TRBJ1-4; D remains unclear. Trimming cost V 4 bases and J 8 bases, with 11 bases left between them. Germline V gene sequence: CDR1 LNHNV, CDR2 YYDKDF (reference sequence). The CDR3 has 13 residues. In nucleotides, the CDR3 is TGTGCCACCAGCACCTCCCTGTACGAAAAACTGTTTTTT. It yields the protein CATSTSLYEKLFF.

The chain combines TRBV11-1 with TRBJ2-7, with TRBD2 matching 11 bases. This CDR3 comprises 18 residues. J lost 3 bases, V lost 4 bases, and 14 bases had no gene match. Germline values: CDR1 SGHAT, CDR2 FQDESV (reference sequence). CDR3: CASSSMGTSGRGVYEQYF. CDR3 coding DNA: TGTGCCAGCAGCTCGATGGGGACTAGCGGAAGAGGGGTCTACGAGCAGTACTTC.

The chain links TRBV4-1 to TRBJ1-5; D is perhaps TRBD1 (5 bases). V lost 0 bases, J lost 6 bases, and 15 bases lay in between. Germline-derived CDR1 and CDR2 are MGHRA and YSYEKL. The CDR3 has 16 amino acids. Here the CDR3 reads CASSQEPAIQGQPQHF. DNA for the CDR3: TGCGCCAGCAGCCAAGAACCGGCCATTCAGGGTCAGCCCCAGCATTTT.

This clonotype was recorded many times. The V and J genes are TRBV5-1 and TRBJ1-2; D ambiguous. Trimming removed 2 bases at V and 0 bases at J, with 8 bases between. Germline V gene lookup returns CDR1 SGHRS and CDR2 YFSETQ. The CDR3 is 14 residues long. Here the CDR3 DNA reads TGCGCCAGCAGCTTCCGGGGAGCTAACTATGGCTACACCTTC. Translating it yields CASSFRGANYGYTF.

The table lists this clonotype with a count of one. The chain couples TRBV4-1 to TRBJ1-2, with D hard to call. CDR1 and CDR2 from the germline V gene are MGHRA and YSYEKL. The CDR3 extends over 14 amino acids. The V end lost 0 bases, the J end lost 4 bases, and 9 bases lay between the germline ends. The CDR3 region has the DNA TGCGCCAGCAGCCAAGATTTTGGAGGCTATGGCTACACCTTC. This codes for CASSQDFGGYGYTF.

CDR3 residues: CASSPITGERGQYF. The CDR3 DNA reads TGTGCCAGCAGCCCAATAACCGGAGAACGTGGGCAGTACTTC. The J gene is TRBJ2-7, the V gene TRBV5-5; D gene uncertain. The CDR3 runs to 14 residues. V was pared by 4 bases and J by 9 bases, with 20 bases between. Germline V CDR1 and CDR2: SGHKS, YYEKEE (reference sequence).

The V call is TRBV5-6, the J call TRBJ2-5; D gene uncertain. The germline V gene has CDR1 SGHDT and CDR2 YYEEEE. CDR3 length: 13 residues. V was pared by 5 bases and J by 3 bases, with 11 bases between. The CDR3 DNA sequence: TGTGCCAGCAGAGGGATCGAGGAAGAGACCCAGTACTTC. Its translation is CASRGIEEETQYF.

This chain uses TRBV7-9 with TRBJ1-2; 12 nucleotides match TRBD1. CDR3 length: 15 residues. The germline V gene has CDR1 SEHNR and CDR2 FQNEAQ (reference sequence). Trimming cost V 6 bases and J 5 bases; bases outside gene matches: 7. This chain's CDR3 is CASSGGTGGSYGYTF. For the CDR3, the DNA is TGTGCCAGCAGTGGGGGGACAGGGGGCTCTTATGGCTACACCTTC.

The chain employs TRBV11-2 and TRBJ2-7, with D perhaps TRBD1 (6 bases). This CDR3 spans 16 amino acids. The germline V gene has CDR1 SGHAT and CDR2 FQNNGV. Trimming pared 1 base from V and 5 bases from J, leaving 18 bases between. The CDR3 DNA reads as TGTGCCAGCAGCTTAGGCGTACAGGGTTGGAGCCACGAGCAGTACTTC. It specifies CASSLGVQGWSHEQYF.